One and the same sample provided the 18 T cell receptor beta chains below, sequenced in a study of prognosis after radiotherapy for stage I lung cancer. Starting from genomic DNA, TCR beta CDR3 was amplified through two-round multiplex PCR. Each TRBV and TRBJ gene had its own primer in the first PCR round. TCRdb fed the multiplex PCR reads into MiXCR, producing one record per CDR3 protein. The table shows over 30,000 distinct CDR3 sequences, with around a quarter occurring only once. The sequencing here drew on PBMCs, taken before or after stereotactic body radiation therapy (not recorded which). The source of these receptors is a donor over 45 with non-small cell lung cancer.

This clonotype is medium-sized within its sample. The chain has TRBV9 and TRBJ1-5, with 7 positions matching TRBD1. The V and J ends lost 0 bases and 4 bases, in that order; junction bases with no gene match: 4. Looked up from germline, CDR1 is SGDLS and CDR2 is YYNGEE. The CDR3 totals 15 residues. DNA of the CDR3: TGTGCCAGCAGCGTAGGGGGGACAGTGAATCAGCCCCAGCATTTT. Translation: CASSVGGTVNQPQHF.

With respect to this clonotype: A far bigger clonotype differs at one base, so this is likely a read error. V is TRBV6-5 and J is TRBJ2-2; a possible D gene is TRBD2 (6 bases). This CDR3 region has 16 residues. V lost 6 bases and J 0 bases, leaving 14 bases between the germline ends. Per germline, CDR1 MNHEY and CDR2 SVGAGI. The DNA of the CDR3 is TGTGCCAGCAGGCGGGACGGAGTATCGAACACCGGGGAGCTGTTTTTT. It encodes CASRRDGVSNTGELFF.

This clonotype was recorded many times. This sequence joins TRBV5-1 and TRBJ2-6, with D unclear. The CDR3 length is 15 residues. V was trimmed by 3 bases and J by 0 bases, leaving 7 bases between them. Germline V CDR1 and CDR2: SGHRS, YFSETQ. CDR3 in amino acids: CASSSTLSGANVLTF. DNA for the CDR3: TGCGCCAGCAGCTCTACTCTCTCTGGGGCCAACGTCCTGACTTTC.

This clonotype showed up many times. The chain combines TRBV20-1 with TRBJ2-7; 8 nucleotides line up with TRBD2. Germline CDR1 DFQATT, CDR2 SNEGSKA (reference sequence). V was clipped by 6 bases and J by 1 base; unmatched bases: 14. The CDR3 runs to 16 residues. The CDR3 nucleotides read TGCAGTGCGAGCCCCGTGCGGGGGGCAGATTCCTACGAGCAGTACTTC. The encoded protein is CSASPVRGADSYEQYF.

As concerns this clonotype: This sequence is one base from a far larger clone and is likely a read error. The chain uses TRBV6-4 and TRBJ1-5; D is unresolved. V was trimmed by 5 bases and J by 7 bases, leaving 12 bases between them. The CDR3 sequence is 13 residues long. The germline V gene has CDR1 MRHNA and CDR2 SNTAGT. In nucleotides, the CDR3 is TGTGCCAGCAGTTGTGGGAAAGGACAGCCCCAGCATTTT. Translated: CASSCGKGQPQHF.

Concerning this clonotype itself: Being one base from a much bigger clone, this may be a read error. In DNA form, the CDR3 reads TGTGCCATCAGTGAGGGAGGCACCGGGGAGCTGCTTTTT. As protein: CAISEGGTGELLF. The V gene is TRBV10-3, the J gene TRBJ2-2; a possible D gene is TRBD2 (5 bases). The CDR3 is 13 amino acids. Germline V gene sequence: CDR1 ENHRY, CDR2 SYGVKD.

This clonotype was found many times. The rearrangement links TRBV20-1 to TRBJ2-7; D perhaps matches TRBD1 (7 bases). The CDR3 has 14 residues. V lost 4 bases to trimming and J lost 6 bases, with 19 bases between them. CDR1 and CDR2 from the germline V gene are DFQATT and SNEGSKA (reference sequence). DNA for the CDR3: TGCAGTGCTATGTCGGGTGTCAGGGGGGCCGAGCAGTACTTC. Protein: CSAMSGVRGAEQYF.

V gene TRBV5-1 combines with J gene TRBJ1-1, with a possible D match to TRBD1 (5 bases). V dropped 3 bases and J dropped 1 base, with 10 bases sitting between them. The germline CDR1 and CDR2 sequences are SGHRS and YFSETQ. The CDR3 runs to 14 residues. Here the CDR3 DNA reads TGCGCCAGCAGCTGGGGACCGTCGAACACTGAAGCTTTCTTT. It codes for CASSWGPSNTEAFF.

This clonotype was counted many times. This chain joins TRBV10-3 and TRBJ2-2; a possible D gene is TRBD1 (7 bases). This CDR3 has 14 residues. Germline values: CDR1 ENHRY, CDR2 SYGVKD. V lost 5 bases and J lost 7, with 14 bases in between. For the CDR3, the DNA is TGTGCCATCAGTAGAACAGGGGAGGACGGGGAGCTGTTTTTT. Its translation: CAISRTGEDGELFF.

The chain employs TRBV7-8 and TRBJ1-5; D is unclear. Per the germline V gene, CDR1 is SGHVS and CDR2 is FQNEAQ. The length of the CDR3 is 16 residues. The germline V and J ends were trimmed by 8 bases and 0 bases, with 17 bases remaining between them. The CDR3: CASGHRPSASNQPQHF. The CDR3 DNA reads TGTGCCAGCGGCCACCGCCCCAGCGCTAGCAATCAGCCCCAGCATTTT.

This clonotype was counted many times. The rearrangement uses TRBV9 and TRBJ1-6, with a weak D call TRBD1 (6 bases). V lost 2 bases and J 9 bases, leaving 12 bases between the germline ends. CDR1 is SGDLS, CDR2 YYNGEE, per germline. CDR3 length equals 14 residues. The CDR3 loop reads CASSVNQGGSPLHF. CDR3 bases: TGTGCCAGCAGCGTTAATCAAGGGGGTTCACCCCTCCACTTT.

This clonotype was recorded many times. This chain connects TRBV20-1 to TRBJ1-1, with D possibly being TRBD1 (6 bases). Per germline, CDR1 DFQATT and CDR2 SNEGSKA (reference sequence). This CDR3 spans 15 amino acids. V lost 0 bases, J lost 1 base, and 12 bases lay in between. This CDR3 reads CSARDQGYRNTEAFF. The CDR3 DNA reads TGCAGTGCTAGAGACCAGGGGTATCGGAACACTGAAGCTTTCTTT.

This clonotype was observed at least ten times. The rearrangement links TRBV2 to TRBJ1-1; D unresolved. The CDR3 covers 15 residues. Germline V gene lookup returns CDR1 SNHLY and CDR2 FYNNEI. The V end lost 6 bases, the J end lost 0 bases, and 14 bases lay between the germline ends. Written as DNA, the CDR3 is TGTGCCAGCAGGCCGAGTAGGGTCATGAACACTGAAGCTTTCTTT. Protein: CASRPSRVMNTEAFF.

This clonotype came up a few times. A much larger clone lies a single base off, so this may be a read error. The gene calls are TRBV7-2 and TRBJ1-4; D is uncertain. V dropped 2 bases and J dropped 4 bases, with 11 bases sitting between them. Germline V gives CDR1 SGHTA, CDR2 FQGNSA. The CDR3 is made up of 15 amino acids. CDR3 protein: CASSLYKGNNEKLFF. DNA of the CDR3: TGTGCCAGCAGCTTATATAAAGGGAATAATGAAAAACTGTTTTTT.

This clonotype was seen ten or more times. This sequence joins TRBV7-8 and TRBJ1-5; 8 bases are shared with TRBD1. The germline V gene encodes CDR1 SGHVS and CDR2 FQNEAQ. V was pared by 4 bases and J by 2 bases, with 16 bases of the junction left unmatched. This CDR3 region has 19 residues. Here the CDR3 DNA reads TGTGCCAGCAGCTACCATTATAGGACAGGGAGAGGTGGCAATCAGCCCCAGCATTTT. Amino acid sequence: CASSYHYRTGRGGNQPQHF.

This clonotype came up many times. V usage is TRBV28 and J usage is TRBJ2-1; D remains ambiguous. The CDR3 contains 12 residues. In germline, CDR1 is MDHEN, CDR2 SYDVKM. V was cut by 2 bases and J by 7 bases, with 6 bases left in between. CDR3 amino acids: CASSLTANEQFF. As DNA, the CDR3 is TGTGCCAGCAGTTTAACAGCGAATGAGCAGTTCTTC.

Details on this clonotype: A far more abundant clone sits one base away, making this likely a read error. This sequence joins TRBV6-4 and TRBJ2-2; tentatively, D is TRBD1 (6 bases). The V and J ends lost 5 bases and 0 bases respectively, with 13 bases between them. This CDR3 region has 16 residues. The germline CDR1 and CDR2 sequences are MRHNA and SNTAGT. The DNA of the CDR3 is TGTGCCAGCAGTTCCCAACAGGGATCGAACACCGGGGAGCTGTTTTTT. Amino acids: CASSSQQGSNTGELFF.

This clonotype was seen many times. This chain joins TRBV28 and TRBJ2-3; 13 bases are shared with TRBD2. Germline assignment: CDR1 MDHEN and CDR2 SYDVKM. CDR3 length: 15 amino acids. V trimming: 6 bases; J trimming: 0 bases; junction bases outside the gene matches: 0. The CDR3: CASRGLAGSTDTQYF. The CDR3 coding sequence is TGTGCCAGCAGGGGACTAGCGGGGAGCACAGATACGCAGTATTTT.